Below, one T cell receptor beta chain is given with its context. The antigen remains undetermined. This sample was taken from a study of shared clonotypes between healthy human individuals. Study observations and caveats: Non-shared clonotypes displayed generation probabilities falling below those of clonotypes present in all four donors.

TCRdb's copy holds only in-frame clones and misses some; the assay was immunoSEQ multiplex PCR. The table lists 1 million to 1.2 million clones, approximately 77% of them singletons. With 7 bases clipped from V and 5 bases from J, the junction kept 7 bases outside the gene matches. The CDR3 runs 13 residues. Germline lookup yields CDR1 SQVTM and CDR2 ANQGSEA. The sequencing sample was made of memory CD4+ T cells from PBMCs. Subset: CD45RA-negative fraction. J is TRBJ1-4 and V is TRBV29-1; 7 positions match TRBD1. The receptor was derived from a man between 18 and 35 years old in good health. Some clones in this sample may be carry-over from other donors' samples. The CDR3 reads CSAGTVGNEKLFF. CDR3 DNA sequence: TGCAGCGCCGGGACAGTGGGAAATGAAAAACTGTTTTTT.